The present entry profiles one T cell receptor beta chain with its context. This clone came up a few times. Its binding antigen is unknown. The record has no base qualities; no much larger clone is one base away. This entry is derived from a study of graft-versus-host responses after intestinal transplantation (TCRdb year 2021). Turning to the overall study: Recipients received multivisceral, liver-intestinal, or isolated intestinal transplants. Alloreactive clones were identified by sequencing pre-transplant mixed lymphocyte reaction products and comparing these products with unstimulated pre-transplant donor and recipient T cells. All recipients received anti-thymocyte globulin induction followed by maintenance tacrolimus and steroids for approximately 3 years. A peak of at least 4% donor T cells among recipient peripheral blood mononuclear cells was the definition used for donor T cell macrochimerism. Of the 20 to 25 intestinal transplant recipients enrolled in the cohort, one of whom was a retransplant, a few patients without pretransplant specimens were excluded. Instead of going to the commercial service, samples from a few later patients were sequenced in-house on an Illumina MiSeq and processed with MiXCR. After intestinal transplantation, graft-versus-host and host-versus-graft alloreactive T cell clones were followed in the graft, circulation and bone marrow using bulk TCR-beta CDR3 sequencing.

The library was prepared using the immunoSEQ multiplex PCR assay. For most patients, genomic DNA was subjected to high-throughput TCR-beta CDR3 sequencing by Adaptive Biotechnologies. On the authors' methods: TCR sequencing data for over 15 patients were retrieved from Adaptive's ImmunoSEQ software; a few other patients were processed with MiXCR and VDJtools. CDR3 nucleotide sequences shared between donor and recipient were removed because their origin could not be assigned. To count as alloreactive, a clone needed at least 2-fold expansion over unstimulated cells and a minimum CFSE-low frequency of 0.002% (template counts) or 0.001% (read counts). Clones were considered mappable if detected in sequenced pre-transplant spleen, lymph node, or MLR CFSE-low populations of the donor or recipient. Cumulative frequency of alloreactive clones was calculated as a percentage of all sequences weighted by copy number. The table comes from immuneACCESS by way of TCRdb, which keeps in-frame sequences with V and J called. Part of the clones is missing from these tables; in studies checked, under half for an unresolved V gene and the rest for unknown reasons. Clone size and V and J calls were adopted from that table, with D and trimming inferred from the DNA. The sample table shows around 15,000 clones, and 80% are seen once. The ten largest account for approximately 18% of the sample.

The research as a whole found: GvH clones were found in recipient bone marrow, and some of the GvH clones appeared earlier in ileal mucosa or blood, which is consistent with an intestinal mucosal origin. Peak levels of circulating GvH clones were associated with declines in HvG clones early after transplant. In the allografts of patients with donor T cell macrochimerism, GvH to HvG T cell clonal ratios were high. The relatively low number and heterogeneity of intestinal transplant patients limited the conclusions.

To isolate intraepithelial and lamina propria lymphocytes from graft specimens, dithiothreitol, EDTA incubations and collagenase D digestion were used. Bulk TCR-beta sequencing was performed on serial intestinal graft biopsy specimens collected as late as 600 days after transplant. This clonotype originated in a human patient who received an intestinal transplant, so some T cells may come from the graft donor. This specimen was ileum tissue, taken roughly 3.5 months after intestinal transplant.

In nucleotide form, the sequence is TGTGCCAGCAGGGGGACTAGCGGGAGTGGAGGGGCCGGGGAGCTGTTTTTT. Translation gives CASRGTSGSGGAGELFF. Recombination linked TRBV9 to TRBJ2-2, and 14 bases in between align with TRBD2. The germline V gene encodes CDR1 SGDLS and CDR2 YYNGEE. From cysteine to phenylalanine, the CDR3 is 17 amino acids long. Only the CDR3 portion is preserved as DNA: 51 bases, with reading frame beginning at the first base. For this chain, trimming is 5 bases at the V end and 6 bases at the J end, and the number of junction bases without a gene match is 9.